These 7 T cell receptor beta chains were all obtained from the same sample, sequenced in a study of blood T cell repertoires in COVID-19. The repertoire was sequenced with immunoSEQ multiplex PCR; TCRdb's copy has only in-frame clones and lacks some. The sample gives under 250,000 clones, approximately 82% of which show up once; about 13% is in the top ten. Sample: peripheral blood. Every receptor here comes from a human donor in a cohort sampled during active COVID-19.

The chain links TRBV28 to TRBJ2-2, with D perhaps TRBD2 (5 bases). Germline assignment: CDR1 MDHEN and CDR2 SYDVKM. This CDR3 spans 16 amino acids. The germline V and J ends were trimmed by 6 bases and 6 bases, with 20 bases remaining between them. CDR3 in amino acids: CASSSQTPPGAGELFF. The DNA for the CDR3 is TGTGCCAGCAGCAGCCAAACGCCTCCCGGGGCCGGGGAGCTGTTTTTT. Combining the CDR3 with reference TRBV28 and TRBJ2-2 gives the whole variable domain DVKVTQSSRYLVKRTGEKVFLECVQDMDHENMFWYRQDPGLGLRLIYFSYDVKMKEKGDIPEGYSVSREKKERFSLILESASTNQTSMYLCASSSQTPPGAGELFFGEGSRLTVL.

A few counts support this clone. The chain employs TRBV6-5 and TRBJ1-6, with 10 positions matching TRBD1. This CDR3 is built from 15 residues. Germline V gene sequence: CDR1 MNHEY, CDR2 SVGAGI. V was clipped by 5 bases and J by 9 bases; unmatched bases: 7. DNA for the CDR3: TGTGCCAGCAGTCCAGGGACAGGGGAAATTTCACCCCTCCACTTT. Protein sequence: CASSPGTGEISPLHF.

The chain is built from TRBV28 and TRBJ2-1; D is perhaps TRBD2 (5 bases). The CDR3 consists of 15 residues. The germline V gene has CDR1 MDHEN and CDR2 SYDVKM. Trimming removed 5 bases at V and 0 bases at J, with 11 bases between. CDR3 in DNA: TGTGCCAGCAGTCACCGGGAATTCTCCTACAATGAGCAGTTCTTC. This translates into CASSHREFSYNEQFF.

This clone appeared a few times. J is TRBJ1-1 and V is TRBV10-2, with 7 bases fitting TRBD1. Trimming took 6 bases from V and 1 from J; bases not matched to a gene: 8. Germline V gene data show CDR1 as WSHSY and CDR2 as SAAADI. The CDR3 is 15 residues long. The CDR3 spells CASSGTGTENTEAFF. In nucleotides, the CDR3 is TGCGCCAGCAGCGGAACCGGGACAGAGAACACTGAAGCTTTCTTT.

The rearrangement joins TRBV28 to TRBJ1-2; D unresolved. The CDR3 has 14 residues. Germline assignment: CDR1 MDHEN and CDR2 SYDVKM. Trimming cost V 5 bases and J 4 bases, with 14 bases left between them. The CDR3 bases are TGTGCCAGCAGTCTCCCCGAAGCAGGCTATGGCTACACCTTC. Residues: CASSLPEAGYGYTF.

This chain uses TRBV11-2 with TRBJ2-5; TRBD1 might be the D (5 bases). The V gene's germline CDR1 is SGHAT and CDR2 FQNNGV. The CDR3 runs 15 residues. V was cut by 4 bases and J by 2 bases, with 14 bases left in between. CDR3 sequence (DNA): TGTGCCAGCAGCTCCCGCAGGGAAGGGCAAGAGACCCAGTACTTC. Its translation is CASSSRREGQETQYF.

V usage is TRBV21-1 and J usage is TRBJ2-2; TRBD1, the table's D call, lacks a check against the DNA. TRBV21-1 is a known pseudogene. The CDR3 covers 19 residues. DNA for the CDR3: TGTGCCAGCAGCGCCAGAGGGGGACAGGGGGCGAAGGACACCGGGGAGCTGTTTTTT. This sequence encodes CASSARGGQGAKDTGELFF.